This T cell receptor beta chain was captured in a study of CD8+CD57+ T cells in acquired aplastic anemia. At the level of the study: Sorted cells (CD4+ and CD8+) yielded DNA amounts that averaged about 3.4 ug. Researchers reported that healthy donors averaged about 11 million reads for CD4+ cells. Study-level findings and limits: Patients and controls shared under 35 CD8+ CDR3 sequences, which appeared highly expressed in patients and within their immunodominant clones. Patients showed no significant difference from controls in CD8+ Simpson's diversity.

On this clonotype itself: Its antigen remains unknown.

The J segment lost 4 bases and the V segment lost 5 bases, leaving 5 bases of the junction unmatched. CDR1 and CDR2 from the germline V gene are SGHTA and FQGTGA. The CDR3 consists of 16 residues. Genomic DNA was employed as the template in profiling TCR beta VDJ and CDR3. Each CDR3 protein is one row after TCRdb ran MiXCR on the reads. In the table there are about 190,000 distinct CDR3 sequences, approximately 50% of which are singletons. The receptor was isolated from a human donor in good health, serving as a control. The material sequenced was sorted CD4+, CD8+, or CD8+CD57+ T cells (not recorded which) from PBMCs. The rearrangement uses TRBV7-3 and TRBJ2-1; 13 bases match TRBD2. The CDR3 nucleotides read TGTGCCAGCAGCGCCCAGGGACTAGCGGGGTACAATGAGCAGTTCTTC. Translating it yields CASSAQGLAGYNEQFF.